The T cell receptor (beta chain) described here comes from a study of cytomegalovirus exposure and HLA in healthy donors. A remark on this clone: Antigen: not known.

Sequencing used immunoSEQ multiplex PCR; TCRdb keeps in-frame clones, though not all of them. The data contain approximately 260,000 clones, 80% to 90% of them singletons. The study, taken as a whole, reports: That first-cohort TCR clusters tended to co-occur in the approximately 110 validation repertoires was found in a later analysis. Many donors shared some public TCRs, even though most TCR sequences were rare. A classifier reportedly called cytomegalovirus status with high sensitivity and specificity.

Per the germline V gene, CDR1 is MNHEY and CDR2 is SMNVEV (reference sequence). This CDR3 is built from 16 residues. The V and J ends lost 2 bases and 4 bases respectively, with 14 bases between them. The specimen was PBMCs. The chain carries TRBV27 and TRBJ2-2; perhaps TRBD1 as D (5 bases). This clonotype was obtained from a woman aged 18-29 years in good health and CMV-seronegative. The chain's CDR3 is CASSLTQGRGTGELFF. The CDR3 bases are TGTGCCAGCAGTTTAACTCAGGGTAGAGGCACCGGGGAGCTGTTTTTT.